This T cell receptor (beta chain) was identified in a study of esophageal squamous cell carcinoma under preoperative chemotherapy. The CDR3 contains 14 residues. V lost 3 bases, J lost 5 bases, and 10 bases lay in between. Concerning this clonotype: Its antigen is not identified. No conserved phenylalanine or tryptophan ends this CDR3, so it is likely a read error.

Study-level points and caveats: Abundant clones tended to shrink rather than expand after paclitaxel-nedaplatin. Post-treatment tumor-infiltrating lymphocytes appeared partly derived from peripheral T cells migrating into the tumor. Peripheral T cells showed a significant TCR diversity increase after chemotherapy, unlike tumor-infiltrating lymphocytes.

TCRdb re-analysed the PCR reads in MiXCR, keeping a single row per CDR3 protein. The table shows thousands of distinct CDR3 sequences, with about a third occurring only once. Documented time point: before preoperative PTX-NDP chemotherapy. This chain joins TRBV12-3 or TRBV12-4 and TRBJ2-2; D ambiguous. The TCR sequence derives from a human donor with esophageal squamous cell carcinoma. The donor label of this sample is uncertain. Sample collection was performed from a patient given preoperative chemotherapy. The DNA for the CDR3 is TGTGCCAGCAGTTTTTCGACAAAGACCGGGGAGCTGTTTGTT. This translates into CASSFSTKTGELFV.